This T cell receptor beta chain was observed in a study of sequential checkpoint blockade in melanoma. Treatment specified: randomized to nivolumab then ipilimumab (arm A) or the reverse (arm B). No patient had prior DNA-damaging chemotherapy. From thawed PBMCs, live CD3+CD8+ cells negative for CD19 and CD56 were sorted. The CDR3 is made up of 17 amino acids. The assay was immunoSEQ multiplex PCR, and TCRdb's table has in-frame clones only and misses some. The table has approximately 14,000 clones, around 70% seen once; the top ten hold roughly a third. This TCR was sampled from a human donor with melanoma. The sample here was CD8+ T cells sorted from blood (inferred from file names), taken from a patient given nivolumab and ipilimumab in sequence. V and J are TRBV21-1 and TRBJ2-7; the table assigns TRBD2, which was not confirmed against the DNA. TRBV21-1 is termed a pseudogene. Written as DNA, the CDR3 is TGTGCCAGCAGCCAAGATGAAACCACTAGCGGGGGGTACGAGCAGTACTTC. It translates to CASSQDETTSGGYEQYF.